A single sample gave rise to the 27 T cell receptor beta chains below, sequenced in a study of blood T cell repertoires in COVID-19. Using immunoSEQ multiplex PCR, the repertoire was profiled, and TCRdb retains in-frame clones only, with some absent. The table has approximately 340,000 clones, around 90% seen once. Sequenced: peripheral blood. The receptors stem from a man aged 25-40 years with COVID-19, enrolled during active disease.

The rearrangement links TRBV11-2 to TRBJ1-5, with D hard to call. Trimming stripped 5 bases from V and 5 bases from J, with 10 bases between. CDR3 length: 13 residues. Germline V gives CDR1 SGHAT, CDR2 FQNNGV. CDR3: CASSTSGYQPQHF. CDR3 coding DNA: TGTGCCAGCAGCACCTCGGGTTATCAGCCCCAGCATTTT. Complete variable domain (other parts from reference TRBV11-2 and TRBJ1-5): EAGVAQSPRYKIIEKRQSVAFWCNPISGHATLYWYQQILGQGPKLLIQFQNNGVVDDSQLPKDRFSAERLKGVDSTLKIQPAKLEDSAVYLCASSTSGYQPQHFGDGTRLSIL.

The rearrangement uses TRBV4-3 and TRBJ2-7; no reliable D call. The CDR3 extends over 15 amino acids. CDR1 is LGHNA, CDR2 YSLEER, per germline. Trimming took off 0 bases at V and 3 bases at J, with 12 bases between the two ends. CDR3 region: CASSQDGNSNYEQYF. DNA of the CDR3: TGCGCCAGCAGCCAAGATGGTAATAGCAACTACGAGCAGTACTTC.

This rearrangement joins TRBV7-9 to TRBJ1-1; TRBD1 aligns across 9 bases. The CDR3 is 13 residues long. CDR1 is SEHNR, CDR2 FQNEAQ, per germline (reference sequence). The ends lost 6 bases at V and 4 bases at J; junction bases unmatched: 3. The CDR3 DNA follows: TGTGCCAGCAGTTGGACAGGGGTCACTGAAGCTTTCTTT. Translated, it gives CASSWTGVTEAFF.

The CDR3 nucleotides are TGTGCCAGCAGTTTGGGGGCCAGGGAAGGAAGTCGGGGCTACACCTTC. Translated, it gives CASSLGAREGSRGYTF. J is TRBJ1-2 and V is TRBV28, with a weak D call TRBD1 (6 bases). Trimming shortened V by 3 bases and J by 8 bases, and 22 bases separated the two germline ends. The CDR3 is made up of 16 amino acids. CDR1 is MDHEN and CDR2 is SYDVKM in the germline V gene.

This clone was counted once. The gene calls are TRBV27 and TRBJ1-2; a weak D match, TRBD1 (5 bases). Germline values: CDR1 MNHEY, CDR2 SMNVEV (reference sequence). Between the trimmed V and J ends, which lost 4 bases and 4 bases, there was a span of 16 bases. The CDR3 is made up of 15 amino acids. CDR3 region: CASSSDPGGSYGYTF. CDR3 nucleotides: TGTGCCAGCAGTTCAGATCCGGGGGGGAGCTATGGCTACACCTTC.

The rearrangement uses TRBV2 and TRBJ1-1; 8 positions match TRBD1. CDR1 SNHLY and CDR2 FYNNEI come from the germline V gene. V dropped 7 bases and J dropped 5; count of bases not matched to a gene: 6. The length of the CDR3 is 13 residues. CDR3 sequence: CASTGQGWTEAFF. The CDR3 DNA reads TGTGCCAGCACTGGACAGGGTTGGACTGAAGCTTTCTTT.

This clone occurred a few times. CDR3 bases: TGCGCCAGCAGTCCCCCGGGACAAAGGCAAGGAAGGACTGAAGCTTTCTTT. The encoded protein is CASSPPGQRQGRTEAFF. The V gene is TRBV5-1, the J gene TRBJ1-1; D is possibly TRBD1 (6 bases). Trimming removed 5 bases from V and 5 bases from J, with 25 bases in between. The CDR3 runs 17 residues. Looked up from germline, CDR1 is SGHRS and CDR2 is YFSETQ.

The chain combines TRBV5-1 with TRBJ2-7; maybe TRBD2 (5 bases). CDR3 size: 14 residues. Between the trimmed V and J ends, which lost 0 bases and 1 base, there was a span of 8 bases. Germline V gene sequence: CDR1 SGHRS, CDR2 YFSETQ. CDR3 in amino acids: CASSLVGSSYEQYF. For the CDR3, the DNA is TGCGCCAGCAGCTTGGTGGGGAGTTCCTACGAGCAGTACTTC.

The chain couples TRBV6-5 to TRBJ1-6, with D perhaps matching TRBD1 (5 bases). V lost 10 bases to trimming and J lost 14 bases, with 21 bases between them. CDR1 MNHEY and CDR2 SVGAGI come from the germline V gene. The CDR3 consists of 13 residues. The DNA of the CDR3 is TGTGCCACTCAGTACCGGGGACTTCTGGCCCTCCACTTT. This codes for CATQYRGLLALHF.

The V and J genes are TRBV6-5 and TRBJ2-7, with a tentative D call TRBD2 (6 bases). Germline lookup yields CDR1 MNHEY and CDR2 SVGAGI. This CDR3 spans 12 amino acids. Trimming left V 6 bases short and J 11 bases short, with 17 bases between. This CDR3 is CASSPGAEREYF. CDR3 coding DNA: TGTGCCAGCAGCCCGGGAGCGGAAAGGGAGTACTTC.

The V gene is TRBV11-2, the J gene TRBJ2-1; D remains ambiguous. CDR1 and CDR2 from the germline V gene are SGHAT and FQNNGV. The V end lost 5 bases, the J end lost 13 bases, and 18 bases lay between the germline ends. This CDR3 contains 13 residues. The CDR3 sequence is CASSAPQVGLQFF. In nucleotides, the CDR3 is TGTGCCAGCAGCGCTCCTCAGGTGGGTCTTCAGTTCTTC. Combining the CDR3 with reference TRBV11-2 and TRBJ2-1 gives the whole variable domain EAGVAQSPRYKIIEKRQSVAFWCNPISGHATLYWYQQILGQGPKLLIQFQNNGVVDDSQLPKDRFSAERLKGVDSTLKIQPAKLEDSAVYLCASSAPQVGLQFFGPGTRLTVL.

This sequence joins TRBV11-3 and TRBJ1-6; TRBD1 is a possible D gene (6 bases). Per germline, CDR1 SGHNT and CDR2 YENEEA. With 6 bases removed from V and 8 bases from J, the gap between germline ends came to 14 bases. CDR3 length: 14 residues. The chain's CDR3 is CASSSGTTYSPLHF. The CDR3 region has the DNA TGTGCCAGCAGTTCCGGGACAACTTATTCACCCCTCCACTTT. The full variable domain, its missing parts supplied by reference TRBV11-3 and TRBJ1-6, is EAGVVQSPRYKIIEKKQPVAFWCNPISGHNTLYWYLQNLGQGPELLIRYENEEAVDDSQLPKDRFSAERLKGVDSTLKIQPAELGDSAVYLCASSSGTTYSPLHFGNGTRLTVT.

The CDR3 coding sequence is TGTGCCAGCAGCTTAATTCCAGCGGGGGGGCCCACAGATACGCAGTATTTT. It yields the protein CASSLIPAGGPTDTQYF. J is TRBJ2-3 and V is TRBV7-3; the match to TRBD2 covers 10 bases. Germline CDR1 and CDR2: SGHTA and FQGTGA. The CDR3 sequence is 17 residues long. V shed 1 base and J 2 bases; nucleotides not matched to a gene: 6.

This chain links TRBV28 with TRBJ2-7, with a tentative D call TRBD2 (5 bases). This CDR3 is built from 17 residues. Trimming took off 3 bases at V and 1 base at J, with 19 bases between the two ends. In germline, CDR1 is MDHEN, CDR2 SYDVKM. The CDR3 DNA reads as TGTGCCAGCAGTTTTAAGTCGGGAACCGACCATTCCTACGAGCAGTACTTC. It codes for CASSFKSGTDHSYEQYF.

About this clone itself: The limits of the CDR3 on the DNA are not certain, so only TCRdb's listed CDR3 is given. The chain is built from TRBV28 and TRBJ2-5; the table's D call, TRBD2, has no DNA check behind it. Germline values: CDR1 MDHEN, CDR2 SYDVKM. The CDR3 adds up to 16 amino acids, both ends counted. CDR3 loop: CASSLNFGPGEETQYF.

This chain uses TRBV6-5 with TRBJ2-1; TRBD2 aligns across 11 bases. The CDR3 is 14 residues long. With 8 bases clipped from V and 7 bases from J, the junction kept 7 bases outside the gene matches. The V gene's germline CDR1 is MNHEY and CDR2 SVGAGI. The CDR3 DNA follows: TGTGCCAGCGTGACTAGCGGGGCCATTAATGAGCAGTTCTTC. Encoded protein: CASVTSGAINEQFF.

The chain combines TRBV5-1 with TRBJ2-1; TRBD2 agrees at 13 bases. J was trimmed by 8 bases and V by 0 bases; bases with no gene match: 8. CDR3 size: 17 residues. Germline lookup yields CDR1 SGHRS and CDR2 YFSETQ. CDR3 region: CASSLGLAGGIVYEQFF. The CDR3 nucleotides are TGCGCCAGCAGCTTGGGACTAGCGGGAGGAATAGTGTATGAGCAGTTCTTC.

The rearrangement links TRBV7-3 to TRBJ2-1; 9 positions agree with TRBD2. CDR3 length: 16 residues. CDR1 and CDR2 (germline): SGHTA, FQGTGA. After removal of 0 bases from V and 10 bases from J, the junction contained 10 bases not matched to a gene. The CDR3 DNA follows: TGTGCCAGCAGCTTAACTAGGGGGGGACTAGCTGAAGAGCAGTTCTTC. It specifies CASSLTRGGLAEEQFF.

This chain joins TRBV2 and TRBJ2-1; D is perhaps TRBD1 (6 bases). Germline CDR1 reads SNHLY; CDR2 reads FYNNEI. The CDR3 is made up of 15 amino acids. Trimming pared 7 bases from V and 2 bases from J, leaving 15 bases between. CDR3 nucleotide sequence: TGTGCCAGCACCATAGACAGGATAACCTACAATGAGCAGTTCTTC. It specifies CASTIDRITYNEQFF.

This chain joins TRBV7-2 and TRBJ1-2, with TRBD1 matching over 10 bases. The germline gives CDR1 SGHTA, CDR2 FQGNSA. CDR3 length: 13 amino acids. Unmatched junction bases numbered 1, after V lost 3 bases and J lost 6 bases. The CDR3 protein is CASSFGTGDGYTF. The CDR3 DNA sequence: TGTGCCAGCAGCTTTGGGACAGGGGATGGCTACACCTTC.

This clone was recorded only once. The rearrangement uses TRBV7-2 and TRBJ2-1, with a possible D match to TRBD2 (5 bases). V lost 4 bases and J 0 bases, leaving 10 bases between the germline ends. This CDR3 spans 15 amino acids. CDR1 is SGHTA and CDR2 is FQGNSA in the germline V gene. CDR3 in DNA: TGTGCCAGCAGCTACGGGGTAAGCTCCTACAATGAGCAGTTCTTC. Its translation is CASSYGVSSYNEQFF.

The chain couples TRBV28 to TRBJ2-5, with TRBD1 matching over 7 bases. Germline V lookup: CDR1 MDHEN, CDR2 SYDVKM. The ends lost 2 bases at V and 9 bases at J; junction bases unmatched: 12. The CDR3 is 15 residues long. CDR3 sequence reads: CASSLEALGDRAQYF. As DNA, the CDR3 is TGTGCCAGCAGTTTAGAGGCACTTGGCGACAGGGCCCAGTACTTC. Combining the CDR3 with reference TRBV28 and TRBJ2-5 gives the whole variable domain DVKVTQSSRYLVKRTGEKVFLECVQDMDHENMFWYRQDPGLGLRLIYFSYDVKMKEKGDIPEGYSVSREKKERFSLILESASTNQTSMYLCASSLEALGDRAQYFGPGTRLLVL.

The J gene is TRBJ2-4, the V gene TRBV7-9; the D is unclear. Germline V gene data show CDR1 as SEHNR and CDR2 as FQNEAQ (reference sequence). V shed 1 base and J shed 3 bases, with 16 bases lying between them. This CDR3 spans 17 amino acids. DNA for the CDR3: TGTGCCAGCAGCTTAGGGGCAGGTGATTACGTCAAAAACATTCAGTACTTC. Protein: CASSLGAGDYVKNIQYF.

The chain has TRBV4-3 and TRBJ2-1; D might be TRBD2 (6 bases). CDR3 length equals 15 residues. V was trimmed by 1 base and J by 5 bases, leaving 12 bases between them. Germline V gives CDR1 LGHNA, CDR2 YSLEER. CDR3: CASSQGLGNNNEQFF. The CDR3 DNA follows: TGCGCCAGCAGCCAAGGACTAGGGAATAACAATGAGCAGTTCTTC.

The count of this clone is one. The chain is built from TRBV27 and TRBJ2-7, with TRBD2 matching over 10 bases. The CDR3 is 15 residues long. Trimming cost V 0 bases and J 3 bases; bases outside gene matches: 2. Germline CDR1 and CDR2: MNHEY and SMNVEV (reference sequence). CDR3: CASSLSPSGSYEQYF. Written as DNA, the CDR3 is TGTGCCAGCAGTTTATCGCCTAGCGGGAGCTACGAGCAGTACTTC.

This chain uses TRBV21-1 with TRBJ1-5; the table calls TRBD1, which could not be checked here. TRBV21-1 is an annotated pseudogene. The CDR3 contains 14 residues. The DNA of the CDR3 is TGTGCCATTACCCCAGGGGTACAAGGTCAGCCCCAGCATTTT. Its translation is CAITPGVQGQPQHF.

The V gene is TRBV7-9, the J gene TRBJ1-2; TRBD1 aligns across 7 bases. V shed 5 bases and J 1 base; nucleotides not matched to a gene: 13. Germline V lookup: CDR1 SEHNR, CDR2 FQNEAQ (reference sequence). This CDR3 region has 17 residues. In nucleotides, the CDR3 is TGTGCCAGCAGCCCCGAAACGGGCAGACAGGGTAACTATGGCTACACCTTC. This sequence encodes CASSPETGRQGNYGYTF.